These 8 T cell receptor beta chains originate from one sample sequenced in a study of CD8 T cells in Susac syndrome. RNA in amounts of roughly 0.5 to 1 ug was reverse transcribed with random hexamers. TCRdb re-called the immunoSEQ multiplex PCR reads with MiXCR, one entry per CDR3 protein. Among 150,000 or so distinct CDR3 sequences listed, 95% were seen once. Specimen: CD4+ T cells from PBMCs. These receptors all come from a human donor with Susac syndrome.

CDR3 loop: CASSRGGMMNTEAFF. The CDR3 bases are TGTGCCAGCAGCCGGGGGGGGATGATGAACACTGAAGCTTTCTTT. The chain is built from TRBV7-3 and TRBJ1-1; tentatively, D is TRBD1 (5 bases). The germline V gene has CDR1 SGHTA and CDR2 FQGTGA. V lost 5 bases to trimming and J lost 0 bases, with 13 bases between them. The CDR3 is 15 residues long.

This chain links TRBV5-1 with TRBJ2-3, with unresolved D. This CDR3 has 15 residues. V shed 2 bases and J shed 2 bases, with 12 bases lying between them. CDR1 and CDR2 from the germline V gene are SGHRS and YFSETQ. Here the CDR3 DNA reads TGCGCCAGCAGCTTCGACGTACCGGACACAGATACGCAGTATTTT. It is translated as CASSFDVPDTDTQYF.

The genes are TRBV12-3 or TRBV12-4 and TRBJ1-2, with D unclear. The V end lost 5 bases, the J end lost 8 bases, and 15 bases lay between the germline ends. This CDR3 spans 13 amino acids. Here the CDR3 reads CASSPGILEGYTF. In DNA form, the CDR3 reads TGTGCCAGCAGTCCCGGGATCTTGGAGGGCTACACCTTC.

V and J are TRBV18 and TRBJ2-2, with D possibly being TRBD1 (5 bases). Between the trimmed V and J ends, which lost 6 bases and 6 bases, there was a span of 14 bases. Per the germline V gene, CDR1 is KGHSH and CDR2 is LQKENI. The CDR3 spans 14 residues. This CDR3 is CASSPTNRPGELFF. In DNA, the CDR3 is TGTGCCAGCTCCCCCACAAACAGGCCCGGGGAGCTGTTTTTT.

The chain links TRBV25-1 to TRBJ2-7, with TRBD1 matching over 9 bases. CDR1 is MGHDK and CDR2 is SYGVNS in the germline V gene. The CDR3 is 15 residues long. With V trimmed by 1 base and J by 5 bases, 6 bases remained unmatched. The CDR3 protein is CASSESNRGRHEQYF. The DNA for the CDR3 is TGTGCCAGCAGTGAATCCAACAGGGGGCGCCACGAGCAGTACTTC.

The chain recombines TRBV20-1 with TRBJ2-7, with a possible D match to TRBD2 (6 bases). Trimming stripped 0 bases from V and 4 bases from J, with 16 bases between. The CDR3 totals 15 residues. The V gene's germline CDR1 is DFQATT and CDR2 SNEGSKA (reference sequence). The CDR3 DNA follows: TGCAGTGCTAGAGACCCGGGGCCGGGGGTTTACGAGCAGTACTTC. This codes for CSARDPGPGVYEQYF.

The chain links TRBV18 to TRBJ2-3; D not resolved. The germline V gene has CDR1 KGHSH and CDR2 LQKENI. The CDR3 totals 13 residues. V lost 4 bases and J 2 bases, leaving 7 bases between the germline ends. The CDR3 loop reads CASSLTATDTQYF. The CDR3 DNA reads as TGTGCCAGCTCACTGACCGCCACAGATACGCAGTATTTT.

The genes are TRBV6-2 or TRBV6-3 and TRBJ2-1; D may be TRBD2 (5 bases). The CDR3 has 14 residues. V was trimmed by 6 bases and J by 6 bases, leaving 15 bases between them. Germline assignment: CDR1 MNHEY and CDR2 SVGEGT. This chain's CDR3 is CASSPWTQGNEQFF. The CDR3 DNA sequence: TGTGCCAGCAGCCCCTGGACTCAAGGCAATGAGCAGTTCTTC.